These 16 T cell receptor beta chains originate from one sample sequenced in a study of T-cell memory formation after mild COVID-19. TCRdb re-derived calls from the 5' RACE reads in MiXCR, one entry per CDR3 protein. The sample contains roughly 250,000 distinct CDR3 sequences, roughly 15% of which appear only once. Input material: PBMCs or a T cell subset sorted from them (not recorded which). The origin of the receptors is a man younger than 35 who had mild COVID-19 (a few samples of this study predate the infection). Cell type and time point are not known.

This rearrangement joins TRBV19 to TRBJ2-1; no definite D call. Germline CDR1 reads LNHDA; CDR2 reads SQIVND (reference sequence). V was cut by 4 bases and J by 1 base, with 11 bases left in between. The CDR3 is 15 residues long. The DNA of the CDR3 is TGTGCCAGTAGTAGAGCAGAAGATTCCTACAATGAGCAGTTCTTC. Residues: CASSRAEDSYNEQFF.

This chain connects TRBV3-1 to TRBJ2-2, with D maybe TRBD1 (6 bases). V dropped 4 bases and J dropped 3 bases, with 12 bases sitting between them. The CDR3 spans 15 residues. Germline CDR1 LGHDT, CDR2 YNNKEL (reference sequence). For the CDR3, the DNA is TGTGCCAGCAGCCTATGGACAGAGGACACCGGGGAGCTGTTTTTT. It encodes CASSLWTEDTGELFF. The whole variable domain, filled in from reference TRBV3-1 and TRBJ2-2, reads DTAVSQTPKYLVTQMGNDKSIKCEQNLGHDTMYWYKQDSKKFLKIMFSYNNKELIINETVPNRFSPKSPDKAHLNLHINSLELGDSAVYFCASSLWTEDTGELFFGEGSRLTVL.

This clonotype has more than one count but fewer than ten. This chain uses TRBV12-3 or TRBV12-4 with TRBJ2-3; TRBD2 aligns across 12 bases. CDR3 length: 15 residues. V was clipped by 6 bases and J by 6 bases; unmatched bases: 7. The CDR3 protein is CASSTLAGGGDTQYF. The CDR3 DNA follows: TGTGCCAGCAGCACACTAGCGGGGGGCGGGGATACGCAGTATTTT.

The CDR3 bases are TGCGCCAGCAGCCAAGCCCCCAGTCGTAATGAAAAACTGTTTTTT. It is translated as CASSQAPSRNEKLFF. The rearrangement links TRBV4-3 to TRBJ1-4; D is undetermined. V dropped 1 base and J dropped 4 bases, with 10 bases sitting between them. The CDR3 spans 15 residues. From germline, CDR1 is LGHNA and CDR2 YSLEER.

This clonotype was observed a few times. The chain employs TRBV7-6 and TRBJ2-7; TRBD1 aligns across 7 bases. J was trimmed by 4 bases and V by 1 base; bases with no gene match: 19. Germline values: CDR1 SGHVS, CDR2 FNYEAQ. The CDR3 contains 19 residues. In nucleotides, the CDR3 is TGTGCCAGCAGCTTAGGACTCCCCAGAACAGGGGTTGTAGGGTACGAGCAGTACTTC. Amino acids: CASSLGLPRTGVVGYEQYF.

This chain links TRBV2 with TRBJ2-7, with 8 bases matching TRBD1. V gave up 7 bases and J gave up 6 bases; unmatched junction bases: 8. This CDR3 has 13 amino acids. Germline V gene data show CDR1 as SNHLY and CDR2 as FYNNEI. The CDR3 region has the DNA TGTGCCAGCACGCGACAGGGGTCGAGCGAGCAGTACGTC. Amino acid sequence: CASTRQGSSEQYV.

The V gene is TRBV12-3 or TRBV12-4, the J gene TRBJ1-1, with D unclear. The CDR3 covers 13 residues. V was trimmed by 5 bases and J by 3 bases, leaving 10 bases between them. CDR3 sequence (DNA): TGTGCCAGCAGTCCGCGACGGGACACTGAAGCTTTCTTT. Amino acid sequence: CASSPRRDTEAFF.

The CDR3: CASTLQDTQYF. In DNA, the CDR3 is TGTGCCAGCACCCTGCAAGATACGCAGTATTTT. The chain employs TRBV6-2 or TRBV6-3 and TRBJ2-3; D unresolved. Trimming took 7 bases from V and 5 from J, leaving 7 bases between them. This CDR3 has 11 amino acids. Germline CDR1 MNHEY, CDR2 SVGEGT.

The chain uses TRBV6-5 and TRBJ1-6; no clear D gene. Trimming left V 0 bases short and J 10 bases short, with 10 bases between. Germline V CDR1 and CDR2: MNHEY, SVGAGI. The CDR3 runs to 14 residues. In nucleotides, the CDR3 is TGTGCCAGCAGTTACTCGACCACCTTATCACCCCTCCACTTT. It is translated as CASSYSTTLSPLHF.

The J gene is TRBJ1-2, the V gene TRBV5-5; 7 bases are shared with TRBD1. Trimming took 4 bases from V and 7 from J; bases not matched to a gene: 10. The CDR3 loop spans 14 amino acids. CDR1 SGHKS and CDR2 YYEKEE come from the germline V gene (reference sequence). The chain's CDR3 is CASSPLDRAFGYTF. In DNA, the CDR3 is TGTGCCAGCAGCCCTCTAGACAGGGCTTTTGGCTACACCTTC. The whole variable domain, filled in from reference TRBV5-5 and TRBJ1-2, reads DAGVTQSPTHLIKTRGQQVTLRCSPISGHKSVSWYQQVLGQGPQFIFQYYEKEERGRGNFPDRFSARQFPNYSSELNVNALLLGDSALYLCASSPLDRAFGYTFGSGTRLTVV.

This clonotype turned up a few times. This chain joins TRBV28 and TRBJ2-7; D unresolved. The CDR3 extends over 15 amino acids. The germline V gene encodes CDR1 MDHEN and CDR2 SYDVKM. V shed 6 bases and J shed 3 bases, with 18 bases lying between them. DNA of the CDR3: TGTGCCAGCAGGCCCGGTTTGGCTTTTGGCTACGAGCAGTACGTC. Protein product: CASRPGLAFGYEQYV.

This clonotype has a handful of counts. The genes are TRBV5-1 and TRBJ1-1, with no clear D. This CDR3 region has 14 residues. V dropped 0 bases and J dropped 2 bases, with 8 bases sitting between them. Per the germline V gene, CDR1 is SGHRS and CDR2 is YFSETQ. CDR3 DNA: TGCGCCAGCAGCTTGGGAAGCAGAAACACTGAAGCTTTCTTT. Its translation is CASSLGSRNTEAFF.

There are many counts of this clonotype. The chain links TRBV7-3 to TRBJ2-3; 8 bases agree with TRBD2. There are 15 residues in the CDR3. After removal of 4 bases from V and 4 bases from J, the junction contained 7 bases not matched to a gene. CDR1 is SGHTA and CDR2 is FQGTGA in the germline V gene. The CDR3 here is CASSSRTSISDTQYF. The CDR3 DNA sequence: TGTGCCAGCAGCTCGCGGACTAGCATATCAGATACGCAGTATTTT.

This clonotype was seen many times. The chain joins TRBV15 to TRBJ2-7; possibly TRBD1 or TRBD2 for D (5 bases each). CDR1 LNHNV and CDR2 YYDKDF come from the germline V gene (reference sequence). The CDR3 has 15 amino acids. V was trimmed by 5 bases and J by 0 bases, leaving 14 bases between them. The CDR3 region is CATSPGTESSYEQYV. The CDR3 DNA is TGTGCCACCAGCCCCGGGACGGAGAGCTCCTACGAGCAGTACGTC.

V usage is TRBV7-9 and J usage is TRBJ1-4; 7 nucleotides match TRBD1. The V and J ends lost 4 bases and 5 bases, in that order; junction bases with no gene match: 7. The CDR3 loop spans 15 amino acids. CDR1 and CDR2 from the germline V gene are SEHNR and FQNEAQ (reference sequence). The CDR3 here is CASSSMTGWNEKLFF. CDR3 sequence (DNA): TGTGCCAGCAGCTCCATGACAGGGTGGAATGAAAAACTGTTTTTT. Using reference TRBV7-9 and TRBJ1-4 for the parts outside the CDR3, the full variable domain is DTGVSQNPRHKITKRGQNVTFRCDPISEHNRLYWYRQTLGQGPEFLTYFQNEAQLEKSRLLSDRFSAERPKGSFSTLEIQRTEQGDSAMYLCASSSMTGWNEKLFFGSGTQLSVL.

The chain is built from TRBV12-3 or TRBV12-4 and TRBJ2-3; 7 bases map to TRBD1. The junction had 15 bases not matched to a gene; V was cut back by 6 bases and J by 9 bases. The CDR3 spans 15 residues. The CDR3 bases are TGTGCCAGCAGCAACAGGGGTTCGACGGCAATGACGCAGTATTTT. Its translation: CASSNRGSTAMTQYF.